What follows describes a single TCR beta chain. Method: immunoSEQ multiplex PCR; TCRdb's copy keeps in-frame clones and lacks some. The sample comprises more than 300,000 clones, approximately 87% of which are singletons, and under 6.5% rests with the top ten. The sample belongs to a study of blood T cell repertoires in COVID-19. This TCR came from a woman aged 45 to 65 with COVID-19, enrolled during active disease. The specimen was peripheral blood.

CDR3: CASSVAGSAGEETQYF. The DNA of the CDR3 is TGTGCCAGCAGCGTAGCTGGGTCAGCGGGAGAGGAGACCCAGTACTTC. This chain connects TRBV9 to TRBJ2-5; 8 positions match TRBD2. Trimming removed 0 bases from V and 5 bases from J; junction bases left unmatched: 9. Germline V gene lookup returns CDR1 SGDLS and CDR2 YYNGEE. This CDR3 is 16 amino acids long.